Each of the 27 T cell receptor beta chains below was sequenced from the same sample in a study of technical replicates of blood from several donors. The assay was immunoSEQ multiplex PCR, and TCRdb's table has in-frame clones only and misses some. Among more than 80,000 clones listed, about 96% were seen once. The sample was T cells isolated from PBMCs. The receptors here all came from a human donor in good health.

The chain combines TRBV25-1 with TRBJ2-7; 7 bases line up with TRBD1. The CDR3 is 14 amino acids. Germline V CDR1 and CDR2: MGHDK, SYGVNS. The J segment lost 3 bases and the V segment lost 8 bases, leaving 10 bases of the junction unmatched. The CDR3 spells CASSDRVGDYEQYF. Here the CDR3 DNA reads TGTGCCAGCTCAGACAGGGTGGGAGACTACGAGCAGTACTTC.

The chain carries TRBV18 and TRBJ1-4; 8 bases are a match to TRBD1. V was pared by 6 bases and J by 8 bases, with 8 bases of the junction left unmatched. CDR3 length equals 14 residues. Germline V gene lookup returns CDR1 KGHSH and CDR2 LQKENI. CDR3 region: CASSRTGPREKLFF. CDR3 coding DNA: TGTGCCAGCTCCCGGACAGGGCCTAGAGAAAAACTGTTTTTT.

This chain joins TRBV29-1 and TRBJ2-2, with D unresolved. The CDR3 sequence is 12 residues long. V shed 5 bases and J shed 3 bases, with 7 bases lying between them. Germline lookup yields CDR1 SQVTM and CDR2 ANQGSEA. CDR3 amino acids: CSVYTDTGELFF. CDR3 bases: TGCAGCGTTTATACTGACACCGGGGAGCTGTTTTTT.

The genes are TRBV5-6 and TRBJ2-7; possibly TRBD1 for D (6 bases). V was trimmed by 4 bases and J by 5 bases, leaving 22 bases between them. Germline CDR1 SGHDT, CDR2 YYEEEE. This CDR3 has 16 residues. The CDR3 nucleotides read TGTGCCAGCAGCCCGGACCGGGACAAGGCCCCCGACGAGCAGTACTTC. This translates into CASSPDRDKAPDEQYF.

J is TRBJ2-3 and V is TRBV4-3; 9 bases line up with TRBD2. V trimming: 3 bases; J trimming: 2 bases; junction bases outside the gene matches: 6. Germline V gives CDR1 LGHNA, CDR2 YSLEER. The CDR3 consists of 16 residues. The CDR3 nucleotides are TGCGCCAGCAGCCAGGTCCTAGCGGGAAACACAGATACGCAGTATTTT. Translating gives CASSQVLAGNTDTQYF.

Remarks on this clone: This sample includes further DNA sequences coding for the same CDR3. The V call is TRBV10-3, the J call TRBJ2-2; D unclear. This CDR3 has 11 residues. Germline lookup yields CDR1 ENHRY and CDR2 SYGVKD. V was shortened by 7 bases and J by 4 bases, with 4 bases between the two germline ends. The CDR3 loop is CAITSTGELFF. The CDR3 DNA is TGTGCCATCACCAGCACCGGGGAGCTGTTTTTT.

The gene calls are TRBV13 and TRBJ2-3, with D possibly TRBD1 on 6 matching bases. The CDR3 sequence is 12 residues long. V dropped 3 bases and J dropped 6 bases, with 7 bases sitting between them. The germline gives CDR1 PRHDT, CDR2 FYEKMQ (reference sequence). CDR3 region: CASSLGADTQYF. The CDR3 DNA is TGTGCCAGCAGCTTGGGGGCTGATACGCAGTATTTT.

This rearrangement joins TRBV4-3 to TRBJ1-2; D call uncertain. V gave up 0 bases and J gave up 3 bases, with 8 bases separating them. This CDR3 spans 14 amino acids. From germline, CDR1 is LGHNA and CDR2 YSLEER. Written as DNA, the CDR3 is TGCGCCAGCAGCCAAGACAGGTCCTACTATGGCTACACCTTC. Its protein is CASSQDRSYYGYTF.

This rearrangement joins TRBV7-9 to TRBJ2-5, with 10 nucleotides matching TRBD2. Trimming took 7 bases from V and 5 from J; bases not matched to a gene: 10. Germline V gene sequence: CDR1 SEHNR, CDR2 FQNEAQ (reference sequence). This CDR3 contains 15 residues. This chain's CDR3 is CASKEVLAGRETQYF. CDR3 coding DNA: TGTGCCAGCAAGGAAGTACTAGCGGGACGGGAGACCCAGTACTTC.

To note about this clone: Different DNA sequences within this sample yield the same CDR3. The genes are TRBV9 and TRBJ1-1; possible D gene TRBD1, 6 bases. CDR1 and CDR2 (germline): SGDLS, YYNGEE. The V end lost 2 bases, the J end lost 5 bases, and 10 bases lay between the germline ends. The CDR3 spans 13 residues. The CDR3 loop is CASSVGANTEAFF. As DNA, the CDR3 is TGTGCCAGCAGCGTGGGGGCGAATACTGAAGCTTTCTTT.

The gene calls are TRBV6-1 and TRBJ1-2; D call uncertain. Between the trimmed V and J ends, which lost 6 bases and 0 bases, there was a span of 14 bases. The germline V gene encodes CDR1 MNHNS and CDR2 SASEGT. This CDR3 spans 15 amino acids. CDR3: CASRVASDPNYGYTF. In DNA form, the CDR3 reads TGTGCCAGCAGGGTGGCTTCCGATCCTAACTATGGCTACACCTTC.

This clone has more than one count but fewer than ten. This chain joins TRBV28 and TRBJ2-2; no clear D gene. The CDR3 spans 16 residues. Germline CDR1 is MDHEN and CDR2 is SYDVKM. V was trimmed by 3 bases and J by 1 base, leaving 12 bases between them. The CDR3 DNA sequence: TGTGCCAGCAGTTTTTTGCGGTCAAGGAACACCGGGGAGCTGTTTTTT. Its translation is CASSFLRSRNTGELFF.

The chain uses TRBV7-6 and TRBJ2-7, with 8 nucleotides matching TRBD2. From germline, CDR1 is SGHVS and CDR2 FNYEAQ. The CDR3 spans 18 residues. J gave up 0 bases and V 0 bases, and 10 bases lay outside the gene matches. The CDR3 loop is CASSLALGSSGTSYEQYF. In nucleotides, the CDR3 is TGTGCCAGCAGCTTAGCATTAGGTAGTAGCGGGACCTCCTACGAGCAGTACTTC.

The rearrangement links TRBV6-1 to TRBJ1-2, with D perhaps matching TRBD1 (5 bases). Germline V gene lookup returns CDR1 MNHNS and CDR2 SASEGT. Trimming stripped 2 bases from V and 8 bases from J, with 12 bases between. The CDR3 totals 13 residues. The CDR3 nucleotides read TGTGCCAGCAGTGAATCGCAGGGCTTAGGCTACACCTTC. Translating gives CASSESQGLGYTF.

The chain uses TRBV6-6 and TRBJ1-1, with D possibly being TRBD1 (5 bases). Trimming shortened V by 6 bases and J by 2 bases, and 10 bases separated the two germline ends. Germline values: CDR1 MNHNY, CDR2 SVGAGI (reference sequence). CDR3 length: 13 residues. The CDR3 sequence is CASRDNRNTEAFF. CDR3 nucleotide sequence: TGTGCCAGCAGGGACAACCGAAACACTGAAGCTTTCTTT.

V is TRBV15 and J is TRBJ2-7; perhaps TRBD1 as D (5 bases). The CDR3 contains 11 residues. Germline V gene lookup returns CDR1 LNHNV and CDR2 YYDKDF (reference sequence). V gave up 4 bases and J gave up 4 bases, with 5 bases separating them. CDR3 DNA sequence: TGTGCCACCAGCACAGGGTACGAGCAGTACTTC. Residues: CATSTGYEQYF.

This clone was detected only once. The chain combines TRBV12-5 with TRBJ2-1; 8 bases fit TRBD1. The trim removed 6 bases at V and 6 bases at J, leaving 7 bases unmatched. This CDR3 is built from 14 residues. Per the germline V gene, CDR1 is LGHNT and CDR2 is FRNRAP. CDR3 DNA sequence: TGTGCTAGTGGCTCCGGGACAGGAAGCAATGAGCAGTTCTTC. Its translation: CASGSGTGSNEQFF.

This chain links TRBV5-1 with TRBJ1-2, with D possibly TRBD1 on 6 matching bases. The CDR3 is 12 residues long. Looked up from germline, CDR1 is SGHRS and CDR2 is YFSETQ. Trimming removed 0 bases from V and 8 bases from J, with 8 bases in between. The CDR3 region is CASSLAGEGYTF. The CDR3 bases are TGCGCCAGCAGCTTGGCAGGGGAGGGCTACACCTTC.

This clone was recorded once. The genes are TRBV5-4 and TRBJ2-3; TRBD1 aligns across 7 bases. Germline V gene sequence: CDR1 SGHNT, CDR2 YYREEE (reference sequence). Unmatched junction bases numbered 1, after V lost 3 bases and J lost 3 bases. The CDR3 extends over 13 amino acids. CDR3 residues: CASSSGGTDTQYF. Written as DNA, the CDR3 is TGTGCCAGCAGCTCAGGGGGAACAGATACGCAGTATTTT.

In DNA, the CDR3 is TGTGCCAGCAGAGACTCTAGCGGGAGCAATGAGCAGTTCTTC. This codes for CASRDSSGSNEQFF. V and J are TRBV5-4 and TRBJ2-1; 10 bases fit TRBD2. J lost 6 bases, V lost 5 bases, and 5 bases had no gene match. The CDR3 extends over 14 amino acids. In germline, CDR1 is SGHNT, CDR2 YYREEE (reference sequence).

This chain links TRBV2 with TRBJ2-7; D not resolved. This CDR3 has 13 amino acids. The germline V and J ends were trimmed by 4 bases and 2 bases, with 9 bases remaining between them. Germline V gene data show CDR1 as SNHLY and CDR2 as FYNNEI. The CDR3 DNA reads TGTGCCAGCAGTGCTGGAGAAGCCTACGAGCAGTACTTC. Translation gives CASSAGEAYEQYF.

The chain joins TRBV27 to TRBJ1-5, with 11 bases lining up with TRBD1. Germline V CDR1 and CDR2: MNHEY, SMNVEV (reference sequence). This CDR3 has 13 amino acids. The V and J ends lost 7 bases and 7 bases, in that order; junction bases with no gene match: 3. CDR3: CASKGQGGQPQHF. The DNA for the CDR3 is TGTGCCAGCAAGGGACAGGGGGGACAGCCCCAGCATTTT.

The CDR3 reads CASSPTGSGTGEQYF. CDR3 DNA sequence: TGTGCCAGCAGCCCCACAGGCTCGGGGACAGGGGAGCAGTACTTC. The V and J genes are TRBV7-3 and TRBJ2-7; 9 nucleotides align to TRBD1. The ends lost 5 bases at V and 7 bases at J; junction bases unmatched: 12. Germline V gene lookup returns CDR1 SGHTA and CDR2 FQGTGA. CDR3 length: 15 amino acids.

This chain connects TRBV29-1 to TRBJ2-7; D is ambiguous. Between the trimmed V and J ends, which lost 5 bases and 2 bases, there was a span of 10 bases. The CDR3 totals 12 residues. Per germline, CDR1 SQVTM and CDR2 ANQGSEA. CDR3 in DNA: TGCAGCGTTATTTATCAGACCTACGAGCAGTACTTC. This codes for CSVIYQTYEQYF.

The chain uses TRBV29-1 and TRBJ2-7, with D maybe TRBD2 (6 bases). CDR1 is SQVTM, CDR2 ANQGSEA, per germline. The CDR3 has 13 residues. Trimming cost V 4 bases and J 4 bases, with 14 bases left between them. CDR3 residues: CSVGGGNSYEQYF. The CDR3 nucleotides read TGCAGCGTTGGTGGAGGGAACTCGTACGAGCAGTACTTC.

The genes are TRBV28 and TRBJ1-1; D not resolved. Per germline, CDR1 MDHEN and CDR2 SYDVKM. The CDR3 extends over 12 amino acids. Trimming shortened V by 6 bases and J by 6 bases, and 11 bases separated the two germline ends. The CDR3 DNA reads TGTGCCAGCAGGACAACAGCCGCTGAAGCTTTCTTT. It yields the protein CASRTTAAEAFF.

This clone came up a few times. The gene calls are TRBV19 and TRBJ1-1; D call uncertain. Germline CDR1 LNHDA, CDR2 SQIVND (reference sequence). CDR3 length: 15 amino acids. The V end lost 6 bases, the J end lost 6 bases, and 20 bases lay between the germline ends. DNA for the CDR3: TGTGCCAGTAGCCCTAATCTCGTGGTTCGGTCTGAAGCTTTCTTT. This gives the protein CASSPNLVVRSEAFF.